The T cell receptor beta chain described here comes from a study of blood T cell repertoires in COVID-19. Study overall: T cells, B-cell-depleted T cells, or PBMCs provided the cDNA or gDNA that served as material.

Produced via immunoSEQ multiplex PCR; TCRdb's table is partial and in-frame only. The sample includes about 340,000 clones, approximately 83% of them seen just once. Germline-derived CDR1 and CDR2 are SQVTM and ANQGSEA. V gave up 6 bases and J gave up 1 base; unmatched junction bases: 7. The CDR3 contains 16 residues. Sequencing was performed on PBMCs or T cells enriched from blood (not recorded which). This receptor was obtained from a woman between 40 and 50 years old with acute COVID-19. The chain carries TRBV29-1 and TRBJ2-1; 12 bases line up with TRBD2. CDR3 sequence: CSVAGLAGPSYNEQFF. The DNA for the CDR3 is TGCAGCGTCGCGGGACTAGCGGGTCCATCCTACAATGAGCAGTTCTTC.